The 23 T cell receptor beta chains given below trace back to one sample, sequenced in a study of T cell responses to AZD1222 COVID-19 vaccine. The assay was immunoSEQ multiplex PCR, and TCRdb's table has in-frame clones only and misses some. This sample yields around 92,000 clones, of which under 90% are seen a single time; roughly 10% belongs to the top ten. Here the sequenced sample was peripheral blood, taken on day 0 of AZD1222 vaccination. These receptors all come from an adult in good health.

V gene TRBV23-1 combines with J gene TRBJ1-3; the match to TRBD1 covers 9 bases. TRBV23-1 is an ORF, and what it does is uncertain. The CDR3 runs to 19 residues. Trimming removed 11 bases from V and 0 bases from J; junction bases left unmatched: 20. CDR3 protein: CARAVDRRTGAPSGNTIYF. The CDR3 DNA is TGCGCCCGAGCAGTGGACAGGAGGACAGGGGCTCCCTCTGGAAACACCATATATTTT.

The chain uses TRBV30 and TRBJ1-4; no reliable D call. The CDR3 extends over 14 amino acids. Trimming took off 0 bases at V and 7 bases at J, with 12 bases between the two ends. Germline V gene lookup returns CDR1 GTSNPN and CDR2 SVGIG (reference sequence). In DNA form, the CDR3 reads TGTGCCTGGAGTGTAGAAGGAATGGGTGAAAAACTGTTTTTT. Translating it yields CAWSVEGMGEKLFF.

On this clone itself: An end of the junction does not agree with germline; a read error may underlie this. This rearrangement joins TRBV2 to TRBJ2-5, with TRBD2 matching over 10 bases. The CDR3 covers 15 residues. The germline V gene encodes CDR1 SNHLY and CDR2 FYNNEI. Here the CDR3 DNA reads TGTGCCAGCAGTAAAGCCAGACTAGCGGGAGAGACCCAGTACTTC. It codes for CASSKARLAGETQYF. The whole variable domain, filled in from reference TRBV2 and TRBJ2-5, reads EPEVTQTPSHQVTQMGQEVILRCVPISNHLYFYWYRQILGQKVEFLVSFYNNEISEKSEIFDDQFSVERPDGSNFTLKIRSTKLEDSAMYFCASSKARLAGETQYFGPGTRLLVL.

The V gene is TRBV18, the J gene TRBJ1-6, with 7 nucleotides matching TRBD1. With V trimmed by 2 bases and J by 10 bases, 8 bases remained unmatched. The germline V gene has CDR1 KGHSH and CDR2 LQKENI. CDR3 length: 15 residues. CDR3 coding DNA: TGTGCCAGCTCACCAACCGGGACAGAACCATCACCCCTCCACTTT. Residues: CASSPTGTEPSPLHF.

The V call is TRBV24-1, the J call TRBJ2-7; TRBD1 aligns across 7 bases. In germline, CDR1 is KGHDR, CDR2 SFDVKD. The length of the CDR3 is 15 residues. V lost 4 bases and J lost 0; bases outside the gene matches: 5. In DNA, the CDR3 is TGTGCCACCAGTGAAGCAGGGGGTGTCTCCTACGAGCAGTACTTC. As protein: CATSEAGGVSYEQYF.

The chain recombines TRBV5-1 with TRBJ2-5; possible D gene TRBD1, 6 bases. CDR1 is SGHRS and CDR2 is YFSETQ in the germline V gene. The V end lost 2 bases, the J end lost 10 bases, and 21 bases lay between the germline ends. CDR3 length: 15 amino acids. The CDR3 here is CASSLRQDARSGQYF. The CDR3 DNA follows: TGCGCCAGCAGCTTAAGACAGGATGCACGGAGCGGCCAGTACTTC.

This chain links TRBV19 with TRBJ1-5; no firm D call. Per the germline V gene, CDR1 is LNHDA and CDR2 is SQIVND (reference sequence). V was shortened by 2 bases and J by 6 bases, with 5 bases between the two germline ends. The CDR3 extends over 12 amino acids. The CDR3 DNA reads as TGTGCCAGTAGTATACAGCCTCAGCCCCAGCATTTT. Translating it yields CASSIQPQPQHF.

The chain links TRBV24-1 to TRBJ2-1, with 11 bases that match TRBD2. The CDR3 loop spans 16 amino acids. Trimming at V came to 3 bases and at J to 6 bases, leaving 6 bases not matched to a gene. The V gene's germline CDR1 is KGHDR and CDR2 SFDVKD. The CDR3 coding sequence is TGTGCCACCAGTGATCTCGGACTAGCGGGTTTCAATGAGCAGTTCTTC. This gives the protein CATSDLGLAGFNEQFF.

The rearrangement joins TRBV3-1 (or the pseudogene TRBV3-2) to TRBJ1-1; D gene ambiguous. Germline CDR1 LGHDT, CDR2 YNNKEL (reference sequence). The V end lost 0 bases, the J end lost 3 bases, and 11 bases lay between the germline ends. The CDR3 spans 15 residues. The CDR3 reads CASSQDKEQHTEAFF. CDR3 in DNA: TGTGCCAGCAGCCAAGATAAGGAGCAACACACTGAAGCTTTCTTT.

The table lists this clone with a few counts. The V gene is TRBV10-1, the J gene TRBJ2-6; D unclear. The germline gives CDR1 WNHNN, CDR2 SYGVQD (reference sequence). The CDR3 length is 15 residues. Trimming removed 3 bases from V and 2 bases from J, with 8 bases in between. DNA of the CDR3: TGCGCCAGCAGTGACCGCAAGGCTGGGGCCAACGTCCTGACTTTC. This translates into CASSDRKAGANVLTF.

The rearrangement uses TRBV5-5 and TRBJ2-7, with TRBD1 as a possible D gene (6 bases). CDR1 and CDR2 from the germline V gene are SGHKS and YYEKEE (reference sequence). V was shortened by 5 bases and J by 3 bases, with 12 bases between the two germline ends. This CDR3 is built from 13 residues. The CDR3 region has the DNA TGTGCCAGCAGTTCGGGACACCGCTACGAGCAGTACTTC. It translates to CASSSGHRYEQYF.

The chain joins TRBV5-1 to TRBJ2-7; D gene ambiguous. CDR1 is SGHRS and CDR2 is YFSETQ in the germline V gene. The ends were cut back, 0 bases at V and 2 bases at J, with 9 bases in the middle. The CDR3 spans 14 residues. The CDR3 DNA reads as TGCGCCAGCAGCTTGGAGGCAGTACCCTACGAGCAGTACTTC. Its protein is CASSLEAVPYEQYF.

V usage is TRBV28 and J usage is TRBJ1-5; a weak D match, TRBD1 (5 bases). CDR1 is MDHEN and CDR2 is SYDVKM in the germline V gene. Trimming left V 1 base short and J 7 bases short, with 8 bases between. There are 13 residues in the CDR3. The CDR3 here is CASSLYRSQPQHF. CDR3 in DNA: TGTGCCAGCAGTTTATACAGGTCCCAGCCCCAGCATTTT.

The chain is built from TRBV6-5 and TRBJ1-5; no firm D call. This CDR3 is 15 amino acids long. CDR1 and CDR2 (germline): MNHEY, SVGAGI. Trimming shortened V by 6 bases and J by 1 base, and 13 bases separated the two germline ends. CDR3 bases: TGTGCCAGCAGACCCCGCGGAGGAAGCAATCAGCCCCAGCATTTT. Its translation is CASRPRGGSNQPQHF.

This chain connects TRBV19 to TRBJ2-1; D gene uncertain. Trimming pared 7 bases from V and 5 bases from J, leaving 18 bases between. Germline V CDR1 and CDR2: LNHDA, SQIVND (reference sequence). CDR3 size: 15 residues. CDR3 coding DNA: TGTGCCAGTACCTCCGGAACAGCCGGGCACAATGAGCAGTTCTTC. It encodes CASTSGTAGHNEQFF.

This clone was seen only a few times. The V and J genes are TRBV11-2 and TRBJ2-7, with D possibly matching TRBD2 (6 bases). Germline CDR1 is SGHAT and CDR2 is FQNNGV. Trimming removed 5 bases from V and 3 bases from J, with 14 bases in between. The CDR3 has 14 amino acids. The CDR3, as DNA: TGTGCCAGCAGCGAAAGCGTCGGGGGCTACGAGCAGTACTTC. Translated, it gives CASSESVGGYEQYF.

The chain joins TRBV29-1 to TRBJ1-1; possibly TRBD1 for D (5 bases). The CDR3 contains 12 residues. Germline lookup yields CDR1 SQVTM and CDR2 ANQGSEA. The V end lost 7 bases, the J end lost 5 bases, and 14 bases lay between the germline ends. CDR3 nucleotide sequence: TGCAGCGGTGGGCCGGGGGAGACTGAAGCTTTCTTT. It encodes CSGGPGETEAFF. Together with reference TRBV29-1 and TRBJ1-1, the CDR3 gives the full variable domain: SAVISQKPSRDICQRGTSLTIQCQVDSQVTMMFWYRQQPGQSLTLIATANQGSEATYESGFVIDKFPISRPNLTFSTLTVSNMSPEDSSIYLCSGGPGETEAFFGQGTRLTVV.

A single count supports this clone. The chain employs TRBV3-1 (or the pseudogene TRBV3-2) and TRBJ1-2; possible D gene TRBD1, 6 bases. The length of the CDR3 is 13 residues. CDR1 and CDR2 (germline): LGHDT, YNNKEL (reference sequence). Trimming shortened V by 1 base and J by 8 bases, and 11 bases separated the two germline ends. CDR3 coding DNA: TGTGCCAGCAGCCAAGGAACAGGGTGGGGCTACACCTTC. It codes for CASSQGTGWGYTF.

The chain has TRBV2 and TRBJ2-7; a possible D gene is TRBD2 (5 bases). The germline gives CDR1 SNHLY, CDR2 FYNNEI. The CDR3 covers 13 residues. V lost 6 bases and J 4 bases, leaving 13 bases between the germline ends. This CDR3 reads CASRRLSGYEQYF. DNA for the CDR3: TGTGCCAGCAGGAGACTGAGCGGTTACGAGCAGTACTTC.

The chain carries TRBV2 and TRBJ2-1, with D possibly TRBD2 on 6 matching bases. The CDR3 spans 11 residues. Germline V gene sequence: CDR1 SNHLY, CDR2 FYNNEI. Trimming took off 10 bases at V and 4 bases at J, with 8 bases between the two ends. The CDR3 loop is CATGVYNEQFF. CDR3 coding DNA: TGTGCCACGGGGGTTTACAATGAGCAGTTCTTC.

V gene TRBV6-4 combines with J gene TRBJ1-5, with no clear D. V was shortened by 2 bases and J by 10 bases, with 9 bases between the two germline ends. Germline CDR1 is MRHNA and CDR2 is SNTAGT. The CDR3 is 12 residues long. DNA for the CDR3: TGTGCCAGCAGTGACCCCATTAACCCCCAGCATTTT. Protein sequence: CASSDPINPQHF.

The chain employs TRBV5-1 and TRBJ1-1; no clear D. The CDR3 is made up of 14 amino acids. CDR1 and CDR2 from the germline V gene are SGHRS and YFSETQ. Trimming took off 0 bases at V and 1 base at J, with 7 bases between the two ends. Here the CDR3 DNA reads TGCGCCAGCAGCTTGGTCTACACGAACACTGAAGCTTTCTTT. Translation: CASSLVYTNTEAFF.

The chain joins TRBV19 to TRBJ2-2, with 7 bases matching TRBD1. The J segment lost 5 bases and the V segment lost 4 bases, leaving 4 bases of the junction unmatched. CDR1 and CDR2 from the germline V gene are LNHDA and SQIVND (reference sequence). The CDR3 is 14 amino acids. For the CDR3, the DNA is TGTGCCAGTAGTACACAGACAGGGACCGGGGAGCTGTTTTTT. It yields the protein CASSTQTGTGELFF.